This T cell receptor beta chain was obtained from a study of blood T cell repertoires in COVID-19. Study as a whole: Acute and convalescent COVID-19 specimens originated in the United States, Italy and Spain. From T cells, B-cell-depleted T cells, or PBMCs came the material, which was cDNA or gDNA.

Original processing methods: How many nucleated cells were present was estimated from reference gene primer amplification. Sequencing was performed with immunoSEQ multiplex PCR; in TCRdb, only in-frame clones are kept and a portion is missing. D and trimming come from the DNA, and the V and J calls and clone size come from that table. In the table there are about 100,000 clones, over 75% of which are singletons. This CDR3 spans 15 amino acids. V gave up 5 bases and J gave up 0 bases, with 12 bases separating them. The germline V gene encodes CDR1 SGHAT and CDR2 FQNNGV. Sequencing input: peripheral blood. The sequence was collected from a man aged 55 to 70 with acute or convalescent COVID-19. This sequence joins TRBV11-2 and TRBJ2-3, with a tentative D call TRBD1 (6 bases). The CDR3 DNA sequence: TGTGCCAGCAGCCCTCGGACAGCTAGCACAGATACGCAGTATTTT. This encodes CASSPRTASTDTQYF.